This TCR beta chain was identified during a study of cytomegalovirus exposure and HLA in healthy donors (dated by TCRdb to 2017 to 2019). At the level of the whole study: According to a later analysis, the 120 or so validation repertoires were produced on the same platform as the roughly 600 repertoires of the first cohort. High-throughput TCR immunosequencing, statistical association of individual TCRs with disease status, and machine learning were combined to predict cytomegalovirus infection status. The aim of the study was to test whether cataloging public T cell receptors could identify signatures of past pathogen exposure. In addition to the first cohort of around 670 subjects, a separate validation cohort of some 120 different subjects was used. Study-wide conclusions, independent of this receptor: In both the original and validation cohorts, the classifier was reported to diagnose cytomegalovirus status with high specificity and sensitivity. Of the cluster scores, approximately 95% were above 0 in a later analysis, which found that TCRs clustered in the first cohort also tended to co-occur in the 120 validation repertoires. Most TCR sequences were seen in very few donors, while some public TCRs were found in many individuals. The authors suggested that the approach could potentially be extended to other disease states and immunological phenotypes. A few of the identified cytomegalovirus-associated TCR beta chains were confirmed in vitro to be specific for cytomegalovirus antigens. The study gave a list of more than 150 TCR beta chains associated with cytomegalovirus. A later analysis lacked HLA typing for the validation cohort, so it scored co-occurrence in that cohort across all 120 repertoires.

From the cysteine through the phenylalanine, the CDR3 covers 12 amino acids. Just the 36-base CDR3 DNA is kept, in frame starting at base 1. At the junction V is shortened by 7 bases and J by 9 bases; bases outside the gene matches: 7. From the germline V gene, CDR1 is SGHTA and CDR2 is FQGNSA. Donors formed part of the validation cohort, which comprised over a hundred subjects and was distinct from the first cohort of 666 subjects. The method was the immunoSEQ multiplex PCR assay. In the original analysis: To diagnose cytomegalovirus status from the catalog of TCR beta chain sequences, a statistical classification framework was built. This immuneACCESS table, as held by TCRdb, lists in-frame sequences with V and J called but not all clones. Of the missing ones, under half trace to an unresolved V gene in checked studies; the others have no known cause. V and J calls and clone size are given by that table; D and trimming were obtained from the DNA. Across this sample there are 70,000 to 95,000 clones, with 80% to 95% seen only once. The top ten hold about 3.8% of the sample.

Concerning this clone: The target of this receptor is not known. One base away there is no much larger clone; base qualities are not given.

Sample: PBMCs. The rearranged segments are TRBV7-2 and TRBJ2-7, with 9 junctional bases fitting TRBD1. The clonotype was recovered from a woman between 25 and 40 years old in good health and CMV-seronegative. The CDR3 is CASTLGQGRQYF. The bases read TGTGCCAGCACACTTGGACAGGGGCGGCAGTACTTC. Reference TRBV7-2 and TRBJ2-7 genes cover what lies past the CDR3, so the full variable domain is GAGVSQSPSNKVTEKGKDVELRCDPISGHTALYWYRQSLGQGLEFLIYFQGNSAPDKSGLPSDRFSAERTGGSVSTLTIQRTQQEDSAVYLCASTLGQGRQYFGPGTRLTVT.